Listed below are T cell receptor beta chains from one sample, sequenced in a study of cytomegalovirus exposure and HLA in healthy donors. Repertoires were generated with immunoSEQ multiplex PCR, while TCRdb's copy carries only in-frame clones and drops some. The repertoire consists of hundreds of thousands of clones, with 86% occurring once and the leading ten covering roughly 0.82%. Sample: PBMCs. The receptors originated from a woman under 30 in good health and CMV-seronegative. Each CDR3 is given with its conserved first and last residue. A D gene is named only where the DNA matches it firmly. The listing skips clone size in some rows; elsewhere it reads once, few, many or a size class.

v_call: TRBV4-1; clone_size: -; j_call: TRBJ1-3; d_call: -; cdr3_length: 17; cdr3_aa: CASSQDPPRSAGNTIYF; cdr3_nt: TGCGCCAGCAGCCAAGACCCCCCCCGGAGCGCTGGAAACACCATATATTTT
v_call: TRBV28; clone_size: -; j_call: TRBJ1-4; d_call: -; cdr3_length: 15; cdr3_aa: CASSSQGATNEKLFF; cdr3_nt: TGTGCCAGCAGTTCACAGGGTGCAACTAATGAAAAACTGTTTTTT
v_call: TRBV7-6; clone_size: -; j_call: TRBJ2-7; d_call: -; cdr3_length: 14; cdr3_aa: CASSLASGTYEQYF; cdr3_nt: TGTGCCAGCAGCTTAGCCTCGGGTACCTACGAGCAGTACTTC
v_call: TRBV5-1; clone_size: -; j_call: TRBJ2-1; d_call: -; cdr3_length: 16; cdr3_aa: CASSLASPTKDNEQFF; cdr3_nt: TGCGCCAGCAGCTTGGCCAGCCCCACTAAGGACAATGAGCAGTTCTTC
v_call: TRBV27; clone_size: -; j_call: TRBJ1-4; d_call: -; cdr3_length: 15; cdr3_aa: CASSLWQGGNEKLFF; cdr3_nt: TGTGCCAGCAGTTTATGGCAGGGAGGCAATGAAAAACTGTTTTTT
v_call: TRBV15; clone_size: once; j_call: TRBJ1-1; d_call: -; cdr3_length: 15; cdr3_aa: CATSRHREARTEAFF; cdr3_nt: TGTGCCACCAGCAGGCATCGAGAGGCGCGAACTGAAGCTTTCTTT
v_call: TRBV4-1; clone_size: -; j_call: TRBJ1-5; d_call: -; cdr3_length: 16; cdr3_aa: CASSKRGGDSNQPQHF; cdr3_nt: TGCGCCAGCAGCAAAAGGGGAGGGGATAGCAATCAGCCCCAGCATTTT
v_call: TRBV4-1; clone_size: few; j_call: TRBJ1-1; d_call: TRBD1; cdr3_length: 14; cdr3_aa: CASTRGDTNTEAFF; cdr3_nt: TGCGCCAGCACCAGGGGGGACACGAACACTGAAGCTTTCTTT
v_call: TRBV4-2; clone_size: -; j_call: TRBJ1-2; d_call: TRBD1; cdr3_length: 20; cdr3_aa: CASSQGLGFQGQGEKGGYTF; cdr3_nt: TGTGCCAGCAGCCAAGGGCTCGGATTCCAGGGACAGGGTGAAAAAGGAGGCTACACCTTC
v_call: TRBV15; clone_size: -; j_call: TRBJ2-1; d_call: TRBD1; cdr3_length: 16; cdr3_aa: CATTMTGRGSYNEQFF; cdr3_nt: TGTGCCACCACTATGACAGGGAGAGGCTCCTACAATGAGCAGTTCTTC
v_call: TRBV19; clone_size: -; j_call: TRBJ2-7; d_call: -; cdr3_length: 13; cdr3_aa: CASGRDTSYEQYF; cdr3_nt: TGTGCCAGTGGCCGGGACACTTCCTACGAGCAGTACTTC
v_call: TRBV4-1; clone_size: once; j_call: TRBJ2-6; d_call: -; cdr3_length: 14; cdr3_aa: CASSLTAGANVLTF; cdr3_nt: TGCGCCAGCAGCCTAACGGCTGGGGCCAACGTCCTGACTTTC
v_call: TRBV7-9; clone_size: once; j_call: TRBJ2-3; d_call: -; cdr3_length: 16; cdr3_aa: CASSSLSSSRTDTQYF; cdr3_nt: TGTGCCAGCAGCTCCCTGAGTAGCAGCCGCACAGATACGCAGTATTTT
v_call: TRBV6-5; clone_size: -; j_call: TRBJ1-6; d_call: TRBD1; cdr3_length: 14; cdr3_aa: CASRPGTGYSPLHF; cdr3_nt: TGTGCCAGCAGACCTGGGACAGGGTATTCACCCCTCCACTTT
v_call: TRBV5-1; clone_size: -; j_call: TRBJ2-5; d_call: -; cdr3_length: 14; cdr3_aa: CASSPGGYQETQYF; cdr3_nt: TGCGCCAGCAGCCCGGGCGGGTACCAAGAGACCCAGTACTTC
v_call: TRBV27; clone_size: once; j_call: TRBJ2-7; d_call: TRBD1; cdr3_length: 14; cdr3_aa: CASSLDRGRSEQYF; cdr3_nt: TGTGCCAGCAGTTTGGACAGGGGTAGGAGCGAGCAGTACTTC